Listed below are T cell receptor beta chains from one sample, sequenced in a study of post-analysis software for immune sequencing data. From the PCR reads, TCRdb called clonotypes with MiXCR, one entry per CDR3 protein. The repertoire holds about 770,000 distinct CDR3 sequences, 35% to 55% seen once, with roughly 5.2% in the top ten. Sequences were obtained from blood. These receptors all stem from a girl under 18 with multiple sclerosis. Both conserved end residues are part of each CDR3. Fields, in order: clone size, V gene, J gene, CDR3 length, D gene, CDR3 DNA, CDR3 protein. A D gene is named only where the DNA matches it firmly. Some rows mark clone size as missing; the rest say once, few, many or name a class of expanded clone.

>few|TRBV28|TRBJ1-6|15|.
TGTGCCAGCAGTCCCTCCCAGGGAGATAATTCACCCCTCCACTTT
CASSPSQGDNSPLHF
>few|TRBV6-1|TRBJ1-5|11|.
TGTGCCAGCAGCACTAATCAGCCCCAGCATTTT
CASSTNQPQHF
>.|TRBV14|TRBJ2-3|15|.
TGTGCCAGCAGCCCAAGATCTAGCGCCACAGATACGCAGTATTTT
CASSPRSSATDTQYF
>.|TRBV5-6|TRBJ1-6|16|TRBD1
TGTGCCAGCAGCCCGGGACAGGGAAGGTATAATTCACCCCTCCACTTT
CASSPGQGRYNSPLHF
>.|TRBV5-1|TRBJ2-3|12|.
TGCGCCAGCAGCGTTACAACAGATACGCAGTATTTT
CASSVTTDTQYF
>.|TRBV27|TRBJ2-7|12|.
TGTGCCAGCAGTAACTCCCGCTACGAGCAGTACTTC
CASSNSRYEQYF
>.|TRBV12-3/TRBV12-4|TRBJ2-1|16|TRBD2
TGTGCCAGCAGTGACCGGACTAGCGGTCCCTACAATGAGCAGTTCTTC
CASSDRTSGPYNEQFF
>.|TRBV12-3/TRBV12-4|TRBJ2-1|17|TRBD2
TGTGCCAGCAGTTTATCCTCGGCGGGCGGGAGCTCCAATGAGCAGTTCTTC
CASSLSSAGGSSNEQFF
>.|TRBV6-5|TRBJ1-4|14|.
TGTGCCAGCAGTTATACGGGGGTTTATGAAAAACTGTTTTTT
CASSYTGVYEKLFF
>few|TRBV20-1|TRBJ2-3|16|.
TGCAGTGCCGTCGACGTGGACTCCGGAGGAACCAATACGCAGTATTTT
CSAVDVDSGGTNTQYF
>few|TRBV25-1|TRBJ2-1|13|TRBD1
TGTGCCATCCACGGGACAGTCCACAATGAGCAGTTCTTC
CAIHGTVHNEQFF
>.|TRBV6-5|TRBJ1-4|15|TRBD1
TGTGCCAGCAGTTATGGGACAGGGTCTAATGAAAAACTGTTTTTT
CASSYGTGSNEKLFF
>.|TRBV7-9|TRBJ2-7|14|.
TGTGCCAGCAGCCTGAGCCGGGTATGGGACGAGCAGTACTTC
CASSLSRVWDEQYF
>few|TRBV29-1|TRBJ2-3|15|.
TGCAGCGCCCGAAGGGCAGCAGCCCTCACAGATACGCAGTATTTT
CSARRAAALTDTQYF
>once|TRBV28|TRBJ1-4|12|.
TGTGCCAGCAGAGTGGGGAATGAAAAACTGTTTTTT
CASRVGNEKLFF
>.|TRBV7-2|TRBJ2-5|15|TRBD2
TGTGCCAGCAGCCGAGGGAGCGGGAGTGGGGAGACCCAGTACTTC
CASSRGSGSGETQYF
>few|TRBV28|TRBJ2-1|13|.
TGTGCCAGCAGTAACGGGACTCTCAATGAGCAGTTCTTC
CASSNGTLNEQFF
>few|TRBV12-3/TRBV12-4|TRBJ1-3|14|.
TGTGCCAGCAGTTTAGGGGGTATTGGAAACACCATATATTTT
CASSLGGIGNTIYF
>once|TRBV5-1|TRBJ2-1|14|.
TGCGCCAGCAGCTTGTCGGGGGGCTGGAATGAGCAGTTCTTC
CASSLSGGWNEQFF
>few|TRBV6-2/TRBV6-3|TRBJ2-7|11|.
TGTGCCAGCAGTTACTCCCTAGAGCAGTACTTC
CASSYSLEQYF
>few|TRBV6-5|TRBJ2-7|15|TRBD1
TGTGCCAGCAGTTACTCCTCGACAGGGATCTACGAGCAGTACTTC
CASSYSSTGIYEQYF
>.|TRBV19|TRBJ2-1|11|.
TGTGCCAGTACCAACGAGCACGAGCAGTTCTTC
CASTNEHEQFF
>.|TRBV29-1|TRBJ2-5|12|.
TGCAGCGTGGAAGAGGTGGGAGAGACCCAGTACTTC
CSVEEVGETQYF
>few|TRBV7-8|TRBJ2-3|17|TRBD2
TGTGCCAGCAGCCGATCACTAGCGGGAACTGTTATCGATACGCAGTATTTT
CASSRSLAGTVIDTQYF
>few|TRBV24-1|TRBJ2-1|16|TRBD2
TGTGCCACCAGTGCTCCAGGACTAGGGATCTACAATGAGCAGTTCTTC
CATSAPGLGIYNEQFF
>.|TRBV12-3/TRBV12-4|TRBJ2-7|14|.
TGTGCCAGCACCTCCTGGGGAAATGACTACGAGCAGTACTTC
CASTSWGNDYEQYF
>.|TRBV20-1|TRBJ2-3|12|.
TGCAGTGCTAGACTACCGGTAGATACGCAGTATTTT
CSARLPVDTQYF
>few|TRBV20-1|TRBJ2-1|19|.
TGCAGTGCAAACCTCCGGGACGTCAGCCTCTCATTTTCCTACAATGAGCAGTTCTTC
CSANLRDVSLSFSYNEQFF
>.|TRBV7-9|TRBJ2-5|13|TRBD2
TGTGCCAGCAGCTTAGCGGGACTAGAGACCCTGTACTTC
CASSLAGLETLYF
>.|TRBV30|TRBJ1-4|17|.
TGTGCCTGGAAAGGCGTCCAGGGGATCTTAACTAATGAAAAACTGTTTTTT
CAWKGVQGILTNEKLFF
>.|TRBV12-3/TRBV12-4|TRBJ1-1|14|.
TGTGCCAGCAGTTTAGCGCCCTCCGGGACTGAAGCTTTCTTT
CASSLAPSGTEAFF
>.|TRBV6-1|TRBJ2-7|15|.
TGTGCCAGCCGACTAGGACAGCAGAGCGCCTACGAGCAGTACTTC
CASRLGQQSAYEQYF
>few|TRBV5-1|TRBJ1-2|14|.
TGCGCCAGCAGCTTAGAGGGGAACGACTATGGCTACACCTTC
CASSLEGNDYGYTF
>.|TRBV10-3|TRBJ2-5|16|TRBD2
TGTGCCATCAGTTCCCTCTCTAGCGGTGGGGTCGAGACCCAGTACTTC
CAISSLSSGGVETQYF
>.|TRBV12-3/TRBV12-4|TRBJ2-3|17|TRBD2
TGTGCCAGCAGTTTTGCGCCGGGACTAGCGGCCACAGATACGCAGTATTTT
CASSFAPGLAATDTQYF
>.|TRBV7-9|TRBJ2-4|11|.
TGTGCCAGCAGCTTAGCAGACATTCAGTACTTC
CASSLADIQYF
>.|TRBV2|TRBJ2-7|17|TRBD2
TGTGCCAGCACCCGCCTAAGAATACTAGCGACCGACTACGAGCAGTACTTC
CASTRLRILATDYEQYF
>.|TRBV20-1|TRBJ2-1|13|.
TGCAGTGCTAGGGGCGGACCCTACAATGAGCAGTTCTTC
CSARGGPYNEQFF
>.|TRBV3-1|TRBJ2-1|16|.
TGTGCCAGCAGCCAAGTTGTAGCGGATAAGTACAATGAGCAGTTCTTC
CASSQVVADKYNEQFF
>few|TRBV12-5|TRBJ2-7|13|.
TGTGCTAGTGGAACCCGCCAGGACTACGAGCAGTACTTC
CASGTRQDYEQYF
>.|TRBV12-3/TRBV12-4|TRBJ2-3|17|TRBD2
TGTGCCAGCAGTCATAGACTAGCGGAGTCTAGCACAGATACGCAGTATTTT
CASSHRLAESSTDTQYF
>once|TRBV24-1|TRBJ2-5|13|.
TGTGCCACCAGTGATTCCTACTCAGAGACCCAGTACTTC
CATSDSYSETQYF
>few|TRBV27|TRBJ1-6|15|.
TGTGCCAGCAGTTTATACGGGGGCTCTGGTTCACCCCTCCACTTT
CASSLYGGSGSPLHF
>few|TRBV29-1|TRBJ1-4|12|.
TGCAGCGTTCGCAGGGATAAAGAAAAACTGTTTTTT
CSVRRDKEKLFF
>.|TRBV3-1|TRBJ2-5|17|.
TGTGCCAGCAGCCAAGAGGTTCGGGCTTCTGATCTGAAGACCCAGTACTTC
CASSQEVRASDLKTQYF
>.|TRBV12-3/TRBV12-4|TRBJ1-5|15|TRBD1
TGTGCCAGCAGTTTAAATAGTCAGGGGGATCAGCCCCAGCATTTT
CASSLNSQGDQPQHF
>few|TRBV7-6|TRBJ2-7|15|.
TGTGCCAGCAGCTTAGGGGGGCCGCCTGTCCACGAGCAGTACTTC
CASSLGGPPVHEQYF
>.|TRBV13|TRBJ2-5|13|.
TGTGCCAGCAGCCCCCCGTTTGAGCAGACCCAGTACTTC
CASSPPFEQTQYF
>few|TRBV6-5|TRBJ1-2|14|TRBD1
TGTGCCAGCAGACCCCCGGGACAGGGGGTTGGCTACACCTTC
CASRPPGQGVGYTF